A selection of T cell receptor beta chains follows, all from one sample in a study of identical twins. TCRdb called the 5' RACE reads again in MiXCR, with one record for every CDR3 protein. Of 1.5 million to 2 million distinct CDR3 sequences listed, under 35% were seen once; the top ten hold about 0.25%. Sequenced material: cord blood. The receptor set was obtained from a newborn girl in good health. Both conserved end residues are part of each CDR3. The D gene is left open where the match is weak. The size entry is marked missing in some rows and otherwise reads once, few, many or a size class.

cdr3_aa | cdr3_nt | d_call | v_call | clone_size | j_call
CANTRLYSYNSPLHF | TGTGCCAATACCCGGTTGTACTCCTATAATTCACCCCTCCACTTT | - | TRBV25-1 | few | TRBJ1-6
CASSLARGRGDYGYTF | TGTGCCAGCAGCTTAGCGCGTGGCAGGGGTGACTATGGCTACACCTTC | - | TRBV7-2 | few | TRBJ1-2
CASSQASGGVFEQYF | TGTGCCAGCAGCCAAGCTAGCGGGGGGGTATTCGAGCAGTACTTC | TRBD2 | TRBV3-1 | - | TRBJ2-7
CASSLVRDRGYEQYF | TGCGCCAGCAGCTTGGTCAGGGACAGGGGCTACGAGCAGTACTTC | TRBD1 | TRBV5-1 | - | TRBJ2-7
CASSPIRDIQYF | TGTGCCAGCAGCCCAATACGGGACATTCAGTACTTC | - | TRBV7-8 | few | TRBJ2-4
CASSLVPPRTDTQYF | TGCGCCAGCAGCTTGGTCCCCCCGCGCACAGATACGCAGTATTTT | - | TRBV5-1 | many | TRBJ2-3
CASSLEGWVSSYNEQFF | TGTGCCAGCAGCTTAGAAGGATGGGTGAGCTCCTACAATGAGCAGTTCTTC | - | TRBV11-2 | few | TRBJ2-1
CASRRGGGPRTDTQYF | TGTGCCAGCAGGAGAGGAGGGGGTCCCCGCACAGATACGCAGTATTTT | - | TRBV2 | - | TRBJ2-3
CSVEARGAKNIQYF | TGCAGCGTTGAAGCCCGGGGAGCCAAAAACATTCAGTACTTC | - | TRBV29-1 | many | TRBJ2-4
CASSPTDRGPKNIQYF | TGCGCCAGCAGCCCGACAGACAGGGGGCCCAAAAACATTCAGTACTTC | TRBD1 | TRBV5-1 | - | TRBJ2-4
CSARDLRGRSDSYEQYF | TGCAGTGCTAGAGATTTGAGGGGGCGGTCAGACTCCTACGAGCAGTACTTC | TRBD1 | TRBV20-1 | few | TRBJ2-7
CSVRLGGVTDTQYF | TGCAGCGTTAGACTAGGGGGTGTTACAGATACGCAGTATTTT | - | TRBV29-1 | few | TRBJ2-3
CASITGTGYTNEQFF | TGCGCCAGCATAACCGGGACAGGATATACCAATGAGCAGTTCTTC | TRBD1 | TRBV5-1 | - | TRBJ2-1
CASSVVSGQDSPLHF | TGTGCCAGCAGCGTAGTGTCCGGGCAGGATTCACCCCTCCACTTT | - | TRBV9 | few | TRBJ1-6
CAISALAGRNEQFF | TGTGCCATCAGTGCCCTAGCGGGACGGAATGAGCAGTTCTTC | TRBD2 | TRBV10-3 | - | TRBJ2-1
CSVEADREGEAFF | TGCAGCGTTGAGGCTGACAGGGAAGGAGAAGCTTTCTTT | TRBD1 | TRBV29-1 | few | TRBJ1-1
CASSGPGQVNYGYTF | TGTGCCAGCAGCGGACCGGGACAGGTGAACTATGGCTACACCTTC | TRBD1 | TRBV9 | - | TRBJ1-2
CASSSSSGPYGELFF | TGTGCCAGCAGTTCCTCCTCGGGACCTTACGGGGAGCTGTTTTTT | - | TRBV6-5 | - | TRBJ2-2
CASSPLMAPDTQYF | TGTGCCAGCAGCCCCTTGATGGCCCCAGATACGCAGTATTTT | - | TRBV11-2 | - | TRBJ2-3
CASSQPTGKEREKLFF | TGCGCCAGCAGCCAGCCCACAGGGAAAGAACGTGAAAAACTGTTTTTT | - | TRBV4-1 | - | TRBJ1-4
CASSSRQGTNGYTF | TGTGCCAGCAGCTCTCGACAGGGAACGAATGGCTACACCTTC | TRBD1 | TRBV5-6 | - | TRBJ1-2
CASTADRSYYGYTF | TGTGCCAGCACCGCGGACAGGTCATACTATGGCTACACCTTC | - | TRBV21-1 | few | TRBJ1-2
CSARAPRGGLETQYF | TGCAGTGCTAGAGCTCCCCGGGGGGGCTTGGAGACCCAGTACTTC | TRBD2 | TRBV20-1 | - | TRBJ2-5
CASSDNRVPSEKLFF | TGTGCCAGCAGCGATAACAGGGTCCCTAGTGAAAAACTGTTTTTT | - | TRBV25-1 | - | TRBJ1-4
CSAKGGSRYEQYF | TGCAGTGCTAAGGGGGGGAGTCGCTACGAGCAGTACTTC | - | TRBV20-1 | - | TRBJ2-7
CASSLVRTSAGELFF | TGCGCCAGCAGCTTGGTCCGGACTAGTGCCGGGGAGCTGTTTTTT | TRBD2 | TRBV5-1 | - | TRBJ2-2
CASSFLASGADTQYF | TGTGCCAGCAGTTTTCTGGCGAGTGGGGCAGATACGCAGTATTTT | - | TRBV12-3/TRBV12-4 | few | TRBJ2-3
CASSSFRDEDYYEQYF | TGTGCCAGCAGCTCCTTCCGGGACGAGGATTACTACGAGCAGTACTTC | - | TRBV7-8 | few | TRBJ2-7
CASSLRPPGQGNEKLFF | TGTGCCAGCAGCCTAAGGCCCCCGGGACAGGGAAATGAAAAACTGTTTTTT | TRBD1 | TRBV11-2 | - | TRBJ1-4
CASSGRLAGGVETQYF | TGTGCCAGCAGCGGGCGACTAGCGGGAGGGGTGGAGACCCAGTACTTC | TRBD2 | TRBV11-2 | - | TRBJ2-5
CASSLRGHANIQYF | TGTGCCAGCAGCTTGAGGGGGCATGCAAACATTCAGTACTTC | TRBD1 | TRBV5-6 | - | TRBJ2-4
CASSWAEANYGYTF | TGCGCCAGCAGCTGGGCGGAAGCTAACTATGGCTACACCTTC | - | TRBV5-1 | many | TRBJ1-2
CASSQEGQLSTDTQYF | TGTGCCAGCAGCCAAGAAGGCCAGCTCAGCACAGATACGCAGTATTTT | - | TRBV3-1 | - | TRBJ2-3
CASSEETSMGNQPQHF | TGTGCCAGCAGTGAAGAAACTTCGATGGGGAATCAGCCCCAGCATTTT | - | TRBV6-1 | few | TRBJ1-5
CASSVDVGLQETQYF | TGTGCCAGCAGCGTAGATGTGGGACTTCAAGAGACCCAGTACTTC | - | TRBV9 | - | TRBJ2-5
CASSVRPYTDTQYF | TGTGCCAGCAGCGTAAGGCCATACACAGATACGCAGTATTTT | - | TRBV9 | - | TRBJ2-3
CSARDPSRRGETQYF | TGCAGTGCTAGAGATCCCTCGCGGAGGGGAGAGACCCAGTACTTC | - | TRBV20-1 | - | TRBJ2-5
CASTIGLGYEQFF | TGCGCCAGCACCATCGGCCTGGGTTATGAGCAGTTCTTC | - | TRBV5-1 | - | TRBJ2-1
CASSPGGETDTQYF | TGTGCCAGCAGTCCAGGGGGCGAGACAGATACGCAGTATTTT | TRBD1 | TRBV28 | once | TRBJ2-3
CASSWTGGSYNSPLHF | TGTGCCAGCAGCTGGACAGGGGGCTCCTATAATTCACCCCTCCACTTT | TRBD1 | TRBV7-2 | - | TRBJ1-6
CASSSQRSGDTQYF | TGTGCCAGCAGTTCCCAGCGGTCGGGAGATACGCAGTATTTT | - | TRBV28 | - | TRBJ2-3
CASSFSSGGAPTDTQYF | TGCGCCAGCAGCTTCTCTAGCGGGGGGGCGCCCACAGATACGCAGTATTTT | TRBD2 | TRBV5-1 | - | TRBJ2-3
CSVNRDGLNEQFF | TGCAGCGTCAACCGGGACGGTCTCAATGAGCAGTTCTTC | - | TRBV29-1 | - | TRBJ2-1
CASSAGWDGYTF | TGTGCCAGTAGCGCAGGGTGGGATGGCTACACCTTC | - | TRBV19 | - | TRBJ1-2
CASSLVVQSNTEAFF | TGTGCCAGCAGCTTAGTGGTACAGTCGAACACTGAAGCTTTCTTT | - | TRBV7-2 | few | TRBJ1-1
CSARDGPGGISYEQYF | TGCAGTGCTAGAGATGGGCCGGGAGGCATCTCCTACGAGCAGTACTTC | TRBD2 | TRBV20-1 | few | TRBJ2-7
CASSARGQGGGDTQYF | TGTGCCAGCAGTGCCCGGGGACAGGGAGGAGGAGATACGCAGTATTTT | TRBD1 | TRBV25-1 | few | TRBJ2-3
CASSEAGRVVHEQYF | TGTGCCAGCAGTGAAGCTGGCAGGGTCGTCCACGAGCAGTACTTC | - | TRBV2 | few | TRBJ2-7
CASSQGPIQGAGDTQYF | TGCGCCAGCAGCCAAGGTCCGATCCAGGGGGCAGGAGATACGCAGTATTTT | TRBD1 | TRBV4-1 | - | TRBJ2-3
CAIGASTDTQYF | TGTGCCATCGGGGCTAGCACAGATACGCAGTATTTT | - | TRBV27 | - | TRBJ2-3
CASSDRGSTDTQYF | TGTGCCAGCAGCGACAGGGGGAGCACAGATACGCAGTATTTT | TRBD1 | TRBV3-1 | many | TRBJ2-3
CSGTGTSEDTQYF | TGCAGCGGCACTGGAACTAGCGAAGATACGCAGTATTTT | TRBD2 | TRBV20-1 | - | TRBJ2-3
CASSSGSASGGNTDTQYF | TGTGCCAGCAGCTCAGGGTCGGCTAGCGGGGGGAACACAGATACGCAGTATTTT | TRBD2 | TRBV3-1 | - | TRBJ2-3
CASSLEGKNIQYF | TGCGCCAGCAGCTTGGAGGGCAAAAACATTCAGTACTTC | - | TRBV5-1 | - | TRBJ2-4
CASSLGTSGSLNTGELFF | TGCGCCAGCAGCTTGGGGACTAGCGGGAGCCTGAACACCGGGGAGCTGTTTTTT | TRBD2 | TRBV5-1 | - | TRBJ2-2
CAISGEGTSGTDTQYF | TGTGCCATCAGTGGCGAGGGGACTAGCGGCACAGATACGCAGTATTTT | TRBD2 | TRBV10-3 | few | TRBJ2-3
CASSPRLTSGGDNEQFF | TGTGCCAGCTCACCAAGGCTAACTAGCGGAGGGGACAATGAGCAGTTCTTC | TRBD2 | TRBV18 | few | TRBJ2-1
CSASPGSRGGGEQFF | TGCAGTGCTAGCCCCGGTAGCAGAGGGGGCGGTGAGCAGTTCTTC | TRBD1 | TRBV20-1 | few | TRBJ2-1
CSGLAGDNYEQYF | TGCAGCGGACTAGCGGGGGACAACTACGAGCAGTACTTC | TRBD2 | TRBV29-1 | many | TRBJ2-7